This T cell receptor (beta chain) was recorded in a study of blood T cell repertoires in COVID-19. Looking at the study overall: Collection of acute and convalescent COVID-19 samples took place in the United States, Italy and Spain. T cells, B-cell-depleted T cells, or PBMCs provided the cDNA or gDNA that served as material.

The germline gives CDR1 SGHNT, CDR2 YYREEE (reference sequence). CDR3 size: 14 residues. The germline V and J ends were trimmed by 7 bases and 4 bases, with 18 bases remaining between them. Original handling: Quantification of nucleated cells was approximated via reference gene primer amplification. Repertoires were generated with immunoSEQ multiplex PCR, while TCRdb's copy carries only in-frame clones and drops some. The V and J calls and clone size are taken from that table; D and trimming were inferred from the DNA. The table lists 100,000 to 150,000 clones, just under 80% of them singletons. This clone appeared many times.

The TCR sequence derives from a man aged 55-75 years with active or convalescent COVID-19. Sequences were obtained from peripheral blood. The V and J genes are TRBV5-4 and TRBJ2-7; D is possibly TRBD1 (10 bases). This CDR3 reads CASAGGTGEYEQYF. CDR3 nucleotides: TGTGCCAGCGCGGGAGGGACAGGGGAGTACGAGCAGTACTTC.